Below, 18 T cell receptor beta chains from the same sample are listed, as sequenced in a study of cytomegalovirus exposure and HLA in healthy donors. The primer mix had 60 Vbeta and 13 Jbeta primers. Sequenced by immunoSEQ multiplex PCR; TCRdb stores in-frame clones only, minus some. The sample has fewer than 150,000 clones, 60% to 85% seen once. Sequencing was done on a sample of PBMCs. These receptors all stem from a man aged 45-60 years in good health and CMV-seropositive.

This chain uses TRBV9 with TRBJ2-1, with 8 bases that match TRBD2. The CDR3 spans 15 residues. CDR1 is SGDLS, CDR2 YYNGEE, per germline. V was clipped by 4 bases and J by 6 bases; unmatched bases: 9. In DNA form, the CDR3 reads TGTGCCAGCAGCATAAGCGGGAGTTCTTTCAATGAGCAGTTCTTC. Translation: CASSISGSSFNEQFF.

The CDR3 bases are TGTGCCACCCTAAAGCGGGAGCTCCCCTACGAGCAGTACTTC. Translating gives CATLKRELPYEQYF. The rearrangement links TRBV10-3 to TRBJ2-7, with 8 bases fitting TRBD2. V lost 10 bases to trimming and J lost 2 bases; unmatched junction nucleotides: 10. CDR3 length equals 14 residues. Germline assignment: CDR1 ENHRY and CDR2 SYGVKD.

The chain's CDR3 is CASSVAQRNTEAFF. The CDR3 region has the DNA TGTGCCAGCAGCGTAGCGCAGCGGAACACTGAAGCTTTCTTT. V and J are TRBV9 and TRBJ1-1, with D hard to call. The V end was cut by 0 bases, the J end by 1 base, with 7 bases between. Germline CDR1 SGDLS, CDR2 YYNGEE. The CDR3 is made up of 14 amino acids.

The chain uses TRBV19 and TRBJ2-3; D is uncertain. This CDR3 comprises 13 residues. Germline V CDR1 and CDR2: LNHDA, SQIVND (reference sequence). The V gene lost 1 base and the J gene lost 5 bases, with 7 bases spanning the gap. In DNA, the CDR3 is TGTGCCAGTAGTATAGGGCTGTTAGATACGCAGTATTTT. Protein product: CASSIGLLDTQYF.

V is TRBV30 and J is TRBJ2-1; D gene unclear. Germline lookup yields CDR1 GTSNPN and CDR2 SVGIG (reference sequence). Trimming took 5 bases from V and 2 from J, leaving 13 bases between them. This CDR3 has 14 amino acids. CDR3 loop: CAWGPLGAYNEQFF. In DNA, the CDR3 is TGTGCCTGGGGGCCCCTCGGCGCCTACAATGAGCAGTTCTTC.

The chain combines TRBV5-4 with TRBJ1-1; 9 bases match TRBD1. The germline V gene encodes CDR1 SGHNT and CDR2 YYREEE (reference sequence). J lost 4 bases, V lost 5 bases, and 3 bases had no gene match. This CDR3 has 13 residues. The CDR3 DNA reads TGTGCCAGCAGGGCGGACAGGGGCACTGAAGCTTTCTTT. Amino acids: CASRADRGTEAFF.

J is TRBJ1-2 and V is TRBV18; 9 bases align to TRBD1. The CDR3 has 16 residues. CDR1 KGHSH and CDR2 LQKENI come from the germline V gene. J was trimmed by 1 base and V by 3 bases; bases with no gene match: 6. The CDR3 is CASSPGQGADNYGYTF. CDR3 DNA: TGTGCCAGCTCACCGGGACAGGGAGCTGATAACTATGGCTACACCTTC.

This chain connects TRBV13 to TRBJ1-1; 7 bases fit TRBD1. CDR3 length: 13 residues. Trimming cost V 6 bases and J 6 bases; bases outside gene matches: 7. Germline lookup yields CDR1 PRHDT and CDR2 FYEKMQ (reference sequence). As DNA, the CDR3 is TGTGCCAGCAGACGAGACAGGGTGTCTGAAGCTTTCTTT. Translation: CASRRDRVSEAFF.

This clone has only a few counts. The CDR3 bases are TGTGCCAGCAGAACTCACAACAGTGGGGAGACCCAGTACTTC. Amino acids: CASRTHNSGETQYF. The chain combines TRBV28 with TRBJ2-5; unclear D gene. V lost 6 bases and J lost 5, with 16 bases in between. There are 14 residues in the CDR3. CDR1 MDHEN and CDR2 SYDVKM come from the germline V gene.

This chain uses TRBV28 with TRBJ1-3, with a tentative D call TRBD1 (6 bases). Germline CDR1 and CDR2: MDHEN and SYDVKM. Deletions cut 2 bases from V and 3 bases from J, with 11 bases between. The CDR3 is made up of 15 amino acids. CDR3 sequence reads: CASSLTTGLGNTIYF. CDR3 bases: TGTGCCAGCAGTTTAACAACAGGGCTTGGAAACACCATATATTTT. The full variable domain, completed using reference TRBV28 and TRBJ1-3, is DVKVTQSSRYLVKRTGEKVFLECVQDMDHENMFWYRQDPGLGLRLIYFSYDVKMKEKGDIPEGYSVSREKKERFSLILESASTNQTSMYLCASSLTTGLGNTIYFGEGSWLTVV.

This chain joins TRBV19 and TRBJ1-2, with D unresolved. V was clipped by 5 bases and J by 3 bases, with 7 bases between them. This CDR3 region has 12 residues. The germline gives CDR1 LNHDA, CDR2 SQIVND (reference sequence). CDR3 DNA: TGTGCCAGTAGTTCTCAGGACTATGGCTACACCTTC. Translation gives CASSSQDYGYTF.

This chain connects TRBV6-5 to TRBJ1-5; possibly TRBD1 for D (6 bases). The CDR3 spans 15 residues. V was shortened by 5 bases and J by 2 bases, with 13 bases between the two germline ends. The V gene's germline CDR1 is MNHEY and CDR2 SVGAGI. CDR3 DNA sequence: TGTGCCAGCAGTGCGCAGGGGCTTGGCAATCAGCCCCAGCATTTT. As protein: CASSAQGLGNQPQHF.

The chain links TRBV11-3 to TRBJ2-1, with D unclear. The CDR3 consists of 16 residues. Trimming stripped 1 base from V and 1 base from J, with 11 bases between. Germline CDR1 SGHNT, CDR2 YENEEA. CDR3 DNA: TGTGCCAGCAGCTTAGGCGGCCGCGGTTCCTACAATGAGCAGTTCTTC. Its translation: CASSLGGRGSYNEQFF.

The CDR3 coding sequence is TGTGCCAGCAGAGGGACAGGGCGGGACACCGGGGAGCTGTTTTTT. Residues: CASRGTGRDTGELFF. This chain links TRBV2 with TRBJ2-2; 9 positions agree with TRBD1. The J segment lost 3 bases and the V segment lost 6 bases, leaving 5 bases of the junction unmatched. The CDR3 is made up of 15 amino acids. Germline V gives CDR1 SNHLY, CDR2 FYNNEI.

The V call is TRBV10-3, the J call TRBJ2-1; D remains unclear. In germline, CDR1 is ENHRY, CDR2 SYGVKD. CDR3 size: 15 residues. Trimming shortened V by 2 bases and J by 0 bases, and 8 bases separated the two germline ends. The CDR3 here is CAISEGGNSYNEQFF. The CDR3 DNA reads TGTGCCATCAGTGAGGGTGGCAACTCCTACAATGAGCAGTTCTTC.

The genes are TRBV19 and TRBJ1-2; D not certain. Deletions cut 1 base from V and 5 bases from J, with 14 bases between. Germline lookup yields CDR1 LNHDA and CDR2 SQIVND (reference sequence). The CDR3 length is 15 residues. Written as DNA, the CDR3 is TGTGCCAGTAGTATAGTAATGAGGGAAGATTATGGCTACACCTTC. Its protein product is CASSIVMREDYGYTF.

About this clone: One end of the junction varies from germline; a read error may be responsible. The CDR3 DNA follows: TGTGCTAGCAGCTTAGCGGCTAGCGGGGGGGCCAAGACCCAGTACTTC. Protein product: CASSLAASGGAKTQYF. The rearrangement links TRBV7-7 to TRBJ2-5; 12 bases are a match to TRBD2. The CDR3 has 16 residues. Germline V lookup: CDR1 SSHAT, CDR2 FNYEAQ (reference sequence).

Only a few counts were recorded for this clone. CDR3 sequence reads: CATLRAAGNNEQFF. For the CDR3, the DNA is TGTGCCACCCTCCGGGCAGCGGGTAACAATGAGCAGTTCTTC. The rearrangement uses TRBV6-1 and TRBJ2-1; maybe TRBD2 (6 bases). Deletions cut 10 bases from V and 5 bases from J, with 18 bases between. This CDR3 spans 14 amino acids. From germline, CDR1 is MNHNS and CDR2 SASEGT.